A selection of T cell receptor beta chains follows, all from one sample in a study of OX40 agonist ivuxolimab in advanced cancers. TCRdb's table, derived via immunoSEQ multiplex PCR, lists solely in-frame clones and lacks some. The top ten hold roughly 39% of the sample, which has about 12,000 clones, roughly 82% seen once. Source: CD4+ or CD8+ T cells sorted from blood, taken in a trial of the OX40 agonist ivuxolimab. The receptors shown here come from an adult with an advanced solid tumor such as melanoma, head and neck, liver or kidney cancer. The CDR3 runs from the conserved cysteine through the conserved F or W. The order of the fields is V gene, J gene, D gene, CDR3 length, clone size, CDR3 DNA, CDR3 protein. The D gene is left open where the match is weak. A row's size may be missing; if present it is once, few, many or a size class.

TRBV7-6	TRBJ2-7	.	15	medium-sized	TGTGCCAGCAGCCCATTGCTGGGGGGAGGCTACGAGCAGTACTTC	CASSPLLGGGYEQYF
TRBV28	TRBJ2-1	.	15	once	TGTGCCAGCAGCCTCGGTGTTAGCGAACACAATGAGCAGTTCTTC	CASSLGVSEHNEQFF
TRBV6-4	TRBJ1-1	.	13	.	TGTGCCAGCAGTATTACAGCGAACACTGAAGCTTTCTTT	CASSITANTEAFF
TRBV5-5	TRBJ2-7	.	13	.	TGTGCCAGCAGCTTTGGGATAGGAGGCGAGCAGTACTTC	CASSFGIGGEQYF
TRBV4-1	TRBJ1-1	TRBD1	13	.	TGCGCCAGCAGCTCCGACAGGGGAGGCGGAGCTTTCTTT	CASSSDRGGGAFF
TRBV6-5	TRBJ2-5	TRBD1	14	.	TGTGCCAGCAGTTACTCGACAGGGGTGGAGACCCAGTACTTC	CASSYSTGVETQYF
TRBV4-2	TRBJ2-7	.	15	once	TGTGCCAGCAGCCAAGATTCACCTTCATCCTACGAGCAGTACTTC	CASSQDSPSSYEQYF
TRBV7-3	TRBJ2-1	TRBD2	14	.	TGTGCCAGCAGCAATGTTAGCGGGGATAATGAGCAGTTCTTC	CASSNVSGDNEQFF
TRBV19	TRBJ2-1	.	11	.	TGTGCCAGTAGTAGGGGCAATGAGCAGTTCTTC	CASSRGNEQFF
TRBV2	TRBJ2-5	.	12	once	TGTGCCAGCAGGGGAGGTGATGGAGAGCAGTACTTC	CASRGGDGEQYF
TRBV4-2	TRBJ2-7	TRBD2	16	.	TGTGCCAGCAGCCAAGGCTTAGGACTAGCTCCATACGAGCAGTACTTC	CASSQGLGLAPYEQYF
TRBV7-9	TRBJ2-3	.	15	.	TGTGCCAGCAGCCCCCCGGTCCAGGGCACAGATACGCAGTATTTT	CASSPPVQGTDTQYF
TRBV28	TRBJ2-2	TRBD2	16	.	TGTGCCAGCAGTTTACCTAGCGGGAGGGGGACCGGGGAGCTGTTTTTT	CASSLPSGRGTGELFF
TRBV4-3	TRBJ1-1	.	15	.	TGCGCCAGCAGCCAAGATACAGGATCGAACACTGAAGCTTTCTTT	CASSQDTGSNTEAFF
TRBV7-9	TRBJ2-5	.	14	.	TGTGCCAGCAGCTTAGGCGACAGTCAAGAGACCCAGTACTTC	CASSLGDSQETQYF
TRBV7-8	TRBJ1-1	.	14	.	TGTGCCAGCAGCTTCGGACAGATGAACACTGAAGCTTTCTTT	CASSFGQMNTEAFF
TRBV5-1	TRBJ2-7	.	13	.	TGCGCCAGCAGCTTGGAAAACAGTGCCGAGCAGTACTTC	CASSLENSAEQYF
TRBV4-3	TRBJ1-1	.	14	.	TGCGCCACCAGGGGACCGGCCCAAGGCACTGAAGCTTTCTTT	CATRGPAQGTEAFF
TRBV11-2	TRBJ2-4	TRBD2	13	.	TGTGCCAGCTACGGGGGGGCCAAAAACATTCAGTACTTC	CASYGGAKNIQYF
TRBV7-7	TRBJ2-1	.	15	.	TGTGCTAGCAGTTACGGGAAGTCATCCTACAATGAGCAGTTCTTC	CASSYGKSSYNEQFF
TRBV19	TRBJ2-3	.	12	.	TGTGCCAGTAGTATAGGGTGGGATACGCAGTATTTT	CASSIGWDTQYF
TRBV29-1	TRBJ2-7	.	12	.	TGCAGCGCTGCTAGTGGGTCCTACGAGCAGTACTTC	CSAASGSYEQYF
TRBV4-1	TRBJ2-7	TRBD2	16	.	TGCGCCAGCAGCCAAGGCTTAGCGGGAGGCACCTACGAGCAGTACTTC	CASSQGLAGGTYEQYF
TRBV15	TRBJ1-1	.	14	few	TGTGCCACCAGCCTTTCGCGAATGGGTAGTGAAGCTTTCTTT	CATSLSRMGSEAFF
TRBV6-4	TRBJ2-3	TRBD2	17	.	TGTGCCAGCAGTGAGGTTGGACTAGCGGGAGTTTCAGATACGCAGTATTTT	CASSEVGLAGVSDTQYF
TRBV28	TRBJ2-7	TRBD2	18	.	TGTGCCAGCAGGAGGGATTCGGGACTAGCGGGAGGGCCCCACGAGCAGTACTTC	CASRRDSGLAGGPHEQYF
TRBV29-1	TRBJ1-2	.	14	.	TGCAGCGTCGGCCGGGACGCCGAGATAGGGGGCTACACCTTC	CSVGRDAEIGGYTF
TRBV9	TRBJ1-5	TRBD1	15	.	TGTGCCAGCAGCGGGGGGACAGATAGCAATCAGCCCCAGCATTTT	CASSGGTDSNQPQHF
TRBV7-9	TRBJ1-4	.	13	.	TGTGCCAGCAGCCCCAGCCTTTTTGAAAAACTGTTTTTT	CASSPSLFEKLFF
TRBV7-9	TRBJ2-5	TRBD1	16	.	TGTGCCAGCAGCTTAGGGACAGGGGGCTTTTGGGAGACCCAGTACTTC	CASSLGTGGFWETQYF
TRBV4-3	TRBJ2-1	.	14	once	TGCGCCAGCAGCCAAGCACAGGGAAGCGATGAGCAGTTCTTC	CASSQAQGSDEQFF
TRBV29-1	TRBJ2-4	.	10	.	TGCAGCGTTGGGGAAAACATTCAGTACTTC	CSVGENIQYF
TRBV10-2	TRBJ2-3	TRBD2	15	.	TGCGCCAGCAGTGAGTTCGGGAGGAGCACAGATACGCAGTATTTT	CASSEFGRSTDTQYF
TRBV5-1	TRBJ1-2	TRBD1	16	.	TGCGCCAGCAGCCCGGACAGGGGGGGTCTGGACTATGGCTACACCTTC	CASSPDRGGLDYGYTF
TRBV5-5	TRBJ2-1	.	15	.	TGTGCCAGCAGCTCCTCGCGGGCGATCTACAATGAGCAGTTCTTC	CASSSSRAIYNEQFF
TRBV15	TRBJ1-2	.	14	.	TGTGCCACCAGCAGGGGTCAGGGAGGTAATGGCTACACCTTC	CATSRGQGGNGYTF
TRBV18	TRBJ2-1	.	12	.	TGTGCCAGCTCACCACAGGGGAATGAGCAGTTCTTC	CASSPQGNEQFF